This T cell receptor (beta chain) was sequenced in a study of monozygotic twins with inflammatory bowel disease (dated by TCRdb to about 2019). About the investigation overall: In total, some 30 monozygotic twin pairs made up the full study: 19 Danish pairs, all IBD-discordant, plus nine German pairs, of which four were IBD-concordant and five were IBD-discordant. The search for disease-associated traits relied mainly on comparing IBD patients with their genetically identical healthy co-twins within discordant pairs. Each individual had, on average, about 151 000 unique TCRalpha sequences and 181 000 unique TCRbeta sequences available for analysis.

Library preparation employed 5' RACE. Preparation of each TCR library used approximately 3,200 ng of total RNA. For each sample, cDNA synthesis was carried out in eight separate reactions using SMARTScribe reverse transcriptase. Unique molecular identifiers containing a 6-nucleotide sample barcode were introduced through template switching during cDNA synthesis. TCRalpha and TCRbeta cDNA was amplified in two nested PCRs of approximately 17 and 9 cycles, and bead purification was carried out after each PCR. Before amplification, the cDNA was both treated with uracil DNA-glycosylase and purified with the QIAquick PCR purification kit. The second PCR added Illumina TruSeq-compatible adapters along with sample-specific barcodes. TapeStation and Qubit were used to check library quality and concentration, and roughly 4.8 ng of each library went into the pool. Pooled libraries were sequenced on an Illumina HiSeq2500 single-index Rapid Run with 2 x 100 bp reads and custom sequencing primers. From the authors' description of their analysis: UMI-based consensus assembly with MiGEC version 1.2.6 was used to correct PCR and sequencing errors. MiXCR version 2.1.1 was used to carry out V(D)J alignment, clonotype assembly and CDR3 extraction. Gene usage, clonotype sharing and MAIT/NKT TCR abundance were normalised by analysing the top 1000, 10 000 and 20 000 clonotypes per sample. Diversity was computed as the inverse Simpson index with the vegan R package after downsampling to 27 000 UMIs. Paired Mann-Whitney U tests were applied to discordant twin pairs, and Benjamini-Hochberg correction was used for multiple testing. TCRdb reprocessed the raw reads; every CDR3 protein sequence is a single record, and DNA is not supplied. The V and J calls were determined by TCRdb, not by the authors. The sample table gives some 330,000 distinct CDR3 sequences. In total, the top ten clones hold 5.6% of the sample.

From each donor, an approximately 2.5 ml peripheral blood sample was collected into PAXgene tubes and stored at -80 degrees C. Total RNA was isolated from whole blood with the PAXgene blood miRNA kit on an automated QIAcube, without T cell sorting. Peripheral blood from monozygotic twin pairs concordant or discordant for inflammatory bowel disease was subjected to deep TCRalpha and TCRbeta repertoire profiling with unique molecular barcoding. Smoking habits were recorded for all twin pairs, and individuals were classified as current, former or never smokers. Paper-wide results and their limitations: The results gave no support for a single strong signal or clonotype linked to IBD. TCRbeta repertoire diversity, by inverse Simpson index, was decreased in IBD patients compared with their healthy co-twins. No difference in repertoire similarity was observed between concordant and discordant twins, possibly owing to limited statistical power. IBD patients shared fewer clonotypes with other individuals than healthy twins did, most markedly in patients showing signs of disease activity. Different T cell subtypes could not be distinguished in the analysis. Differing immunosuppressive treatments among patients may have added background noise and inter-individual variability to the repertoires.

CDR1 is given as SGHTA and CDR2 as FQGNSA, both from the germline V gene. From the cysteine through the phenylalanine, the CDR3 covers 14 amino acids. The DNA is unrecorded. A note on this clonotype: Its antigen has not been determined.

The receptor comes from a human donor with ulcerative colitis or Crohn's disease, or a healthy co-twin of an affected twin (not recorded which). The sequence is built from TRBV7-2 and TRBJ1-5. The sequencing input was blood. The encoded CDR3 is CASSLERSNQPQHF.